This T cell receptor (beta chain) was recorded in a study of blood T cell repertoires in COVID-19. Between the trimmed V and J ends, which lost 5 bases and 2 bases, there was a span of 15 bases. The CDR3 consists of 15 residues. Germline lookup yields CDR1 LGHDT and CDR2 YNNKEL (reference sequence). This table comes from immunoSEQ multiplex PCR, and its TCRdb copy is limited to in-frame clones, with some not included. The table includes under 300,000 clones, roughly 89% detected once. The chain recombines TRBV3-1 (or the pseudogene TRBV3-2) with TRBJ1-1; D unresolved. The sample comprised peripheral blood. This clonotype was obtained from a young man who had recovered from COVID-19. This CDR3 reads CASSVLPGSNTEAFF. CDR3 sequence (DNA): TGTGCCAGCAGCGTCCTTCCGGGGAGTAACACTGAAGCTTTCTTT.